A selection of T cell receptor beta chains follows, all from one sample in a study of a mutant IDH1 vaccine in newly diagnosed glioma. Assay used: immunoSEQ multiplex PCR; TCRdb lists only in-frame clones, some missing. The sample records 25,000 to 30,000 clones, roughly four fifths being singletons. These receptors are not linked to any known antigen. The sample here was PBMCs, taken from a glioma patient whose treatment included an IDH1 peptide vaccine. These receptors all stem from a man aged 50-60 years with glioma. CDR3s include the opening cysteine and the closing phenylalanine or tryptophan.

V gene | CDR3 protein
TRBV16 | CASSQSYGTAGNTIYF
TRBV14 | CASSPWGLNEKLFF
TRBV7-2 | CASSSSINNSPLHF
TRBV6-4 | CASSRGAGFSGANVLTF
TRBV5-1 | CASSLGGREFNEQFF
TRBV5-1 | CASSLTPGWDEQFF
TRBV28 | CASRLGVTRQPQHF
TRBV6-1 | CASSEAAGSVYGYTF
TRBV5-6 | CASSLEAGYSYTEAFF
TRBV27 | CASSLSPGGPTEAFF
TRBV4-2 | CASSQQDRGSGYTF
TRBV11-2 | CASSPLGNTEAFF
TRBV2 | CASSEGQTYQYF
TRBV15 | CATSRGDFSGANVLTF
TRBV5-1 | CASRKDGTTYEQYF
TRBV15 | CATSRDGRYEQYF
TRBV2 | CASSELPGQGDSASSYTF
TRBV19 | CASSPEVEKLFF
TRBV5-1 | CASSLGFDSGDTQYF
TRBV7-9 | CASSLAGPNTQYF
TRBV7-9 | CASSLDGGAYEQYF
TRBV10-3 | CAISPGTYEQYF
TRBV2 | CASSEIGSESYTF
TRBV4-1 | CASSPPRQANTEAFF
TRBV6-5 | CASSRGSSYNEQFF
TRBV4-2 | CASSSWAEAFF
TRBV15 | CATSRAGREGEQYF
TRBV7-8 | CASSLDPRTDTQYF
TRBV4-1 | CASSQGGVYEQYF
TRBV6-6 | CASSSPSDQPQHF
TRBV5-1 | CASRDRPYEQYF
TRBV6-6 | CASSPLRHNEQFF
TRBV7-9 | CASSLAAEGQRWYNEQFF
TRBV7-2 | CASSPTAPSSPLHF
TRBV7-9 | CASSPGASNGYTF
TRBV4-3 | CASSQGHSNTGELFF
TRBV30 | CAWSGEGIGDSRPERFF
TRBV11-2 | CASRSLAGSGTQYF
TRBV19 | CASSLRDQKGTEAFF
TRBV7-9 | CASNLPGHLSYNEQFF
TRBV5-1 | CASSLLPSSYNEQFF
TRBV30 | CAWSRDLNEQFF
TRBV5-4 | CASSLDGGSQPQHF